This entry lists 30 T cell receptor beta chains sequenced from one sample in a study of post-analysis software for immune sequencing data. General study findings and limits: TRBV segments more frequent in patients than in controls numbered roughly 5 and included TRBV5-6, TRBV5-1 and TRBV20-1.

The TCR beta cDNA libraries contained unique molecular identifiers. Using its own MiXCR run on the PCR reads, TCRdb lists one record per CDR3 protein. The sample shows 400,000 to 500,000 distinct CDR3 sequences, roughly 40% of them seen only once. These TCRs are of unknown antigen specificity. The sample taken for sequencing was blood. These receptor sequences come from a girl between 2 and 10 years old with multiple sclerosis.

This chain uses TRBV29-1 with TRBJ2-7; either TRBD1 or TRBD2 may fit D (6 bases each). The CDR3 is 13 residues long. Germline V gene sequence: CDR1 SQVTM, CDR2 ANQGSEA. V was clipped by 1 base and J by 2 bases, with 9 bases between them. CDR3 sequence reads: CSVEVRGAYEQYF. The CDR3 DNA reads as TGCAGCGTTGAAGTGAGGGGGGCCTACGAGCAGTACTTC.

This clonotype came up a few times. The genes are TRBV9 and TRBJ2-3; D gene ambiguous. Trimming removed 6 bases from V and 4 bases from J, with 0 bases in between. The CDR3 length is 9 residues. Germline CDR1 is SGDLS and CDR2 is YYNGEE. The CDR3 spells CASTDTQYF. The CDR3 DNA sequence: TGTGCCAGCACAGATACGCAGTATTTT.

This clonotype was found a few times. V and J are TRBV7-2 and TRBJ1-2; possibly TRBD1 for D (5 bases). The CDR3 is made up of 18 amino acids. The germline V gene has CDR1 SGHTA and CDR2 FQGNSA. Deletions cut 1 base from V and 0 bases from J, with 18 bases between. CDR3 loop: CASSLVGGSLGANYGYTF. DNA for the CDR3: TGTGCCAGCAGCTTAGTCGGAGGCAGCCTGGGGGCTAACTATGGCTACACCTTC.

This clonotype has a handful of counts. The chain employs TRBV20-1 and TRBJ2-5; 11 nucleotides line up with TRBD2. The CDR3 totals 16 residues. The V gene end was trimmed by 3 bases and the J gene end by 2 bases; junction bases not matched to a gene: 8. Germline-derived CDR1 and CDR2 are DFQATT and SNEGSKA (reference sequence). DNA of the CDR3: TGCAGTGCTAGTTGGCTAGCGGGGGGACCGCAAGAGACCCAGTACTTC. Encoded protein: CSASWLAGGPQETQYF.

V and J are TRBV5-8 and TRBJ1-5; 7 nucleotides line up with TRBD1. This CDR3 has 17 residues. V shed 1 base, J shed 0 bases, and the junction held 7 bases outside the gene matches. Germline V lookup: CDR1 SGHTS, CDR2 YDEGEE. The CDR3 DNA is TGTGCCAGCAGCTTGCACCACGGGACAGTTAGCAATCAGCCCCAGCATTTT. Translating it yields CASSLHHGTVSNQPQHF. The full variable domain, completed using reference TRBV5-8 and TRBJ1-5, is EAGVTQSPTHLIKTRGQQATLRCSPISGHTSVYWYQQALGLGLQFLLWYDEGEERNRGNFPPRFSGRQFPNYSSELNVNALELEDSALYLCASSLHHGTVSNQPQHFGDGTRLSIL.

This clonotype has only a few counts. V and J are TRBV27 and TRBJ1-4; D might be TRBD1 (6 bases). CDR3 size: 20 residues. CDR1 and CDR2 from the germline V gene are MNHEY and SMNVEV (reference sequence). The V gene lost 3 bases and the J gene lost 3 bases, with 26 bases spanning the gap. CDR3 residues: CASSFRGGGQRIVSNEKLFF. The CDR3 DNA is TGTGCCAGCAGTTTCCGTGGGGGGGGCCAGAGGATCGTCTCTAATGAAAAACTGTTTTTT.

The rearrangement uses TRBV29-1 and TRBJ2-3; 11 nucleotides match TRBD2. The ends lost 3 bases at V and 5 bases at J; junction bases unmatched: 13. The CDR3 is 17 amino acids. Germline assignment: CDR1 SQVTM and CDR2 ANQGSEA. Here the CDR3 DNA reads TGCAGCGTTGAGGGGACTAGCGGCCCTGGAGTTAGAGATACGCAGTATTTT. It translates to CSVEGTSGPGVRDTQYF.

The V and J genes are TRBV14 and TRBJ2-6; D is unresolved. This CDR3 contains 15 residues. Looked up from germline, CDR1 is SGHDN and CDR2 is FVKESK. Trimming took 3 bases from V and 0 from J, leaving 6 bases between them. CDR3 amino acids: CASSQGGSGANVLTF. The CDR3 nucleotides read TGTGCCAGCAGCCAGGGCGGCTCTGGGGCCAACGTCCTGACTTTC.

CDR3 nucleotides: TGTGCCAGCAGTTACTCGAACTCCTACTATGGCTACACCTTC. Its translation: CASSYSNSYYGYTF. The chain has TRBV6-2 or TRBV6-3 and TRBJ1-2; D is unresolved. The CDR3 extends over 14 amino acids. The V gene lost 0 bases and the J gene lost 3 bases, with 8 bases spanning the gap. The germline CDR1 and CDR2 sequences are MNHEY and SVGEGT.

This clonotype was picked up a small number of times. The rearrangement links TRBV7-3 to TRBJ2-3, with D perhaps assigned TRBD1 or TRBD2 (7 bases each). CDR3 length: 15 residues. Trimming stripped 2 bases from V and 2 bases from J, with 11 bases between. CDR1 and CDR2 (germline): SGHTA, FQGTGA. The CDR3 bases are TGTGCCAGCAGCTTACAGGGGGGGCACACAGATACGCAGTATTTT. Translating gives CASSLQGGHTDTQYF.

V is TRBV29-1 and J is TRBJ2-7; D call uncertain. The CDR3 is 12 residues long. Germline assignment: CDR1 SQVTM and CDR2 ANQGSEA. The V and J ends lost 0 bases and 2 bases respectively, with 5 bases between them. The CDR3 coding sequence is TGCAGCGTTGAAGATGCGCCCTACGAGCAGTACTTC. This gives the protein CSVEDAPYEQYF.

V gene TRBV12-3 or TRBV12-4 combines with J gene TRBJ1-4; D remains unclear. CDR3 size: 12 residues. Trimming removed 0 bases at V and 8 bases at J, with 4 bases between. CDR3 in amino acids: CASSLAIEKLFF. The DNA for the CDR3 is TGTGCCAGCAGTTTAGCCATCGAAAAACTGTTTTTT.

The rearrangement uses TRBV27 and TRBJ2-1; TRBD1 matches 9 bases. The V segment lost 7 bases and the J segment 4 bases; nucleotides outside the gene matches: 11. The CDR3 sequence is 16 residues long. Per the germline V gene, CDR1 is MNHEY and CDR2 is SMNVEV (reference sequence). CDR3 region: CASTPGHRGLYNEQFF. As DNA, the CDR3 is TGTGCCAGCACCCCAGGGCACAGGGGGCTTTACAATGAGCAGTTCTTC.

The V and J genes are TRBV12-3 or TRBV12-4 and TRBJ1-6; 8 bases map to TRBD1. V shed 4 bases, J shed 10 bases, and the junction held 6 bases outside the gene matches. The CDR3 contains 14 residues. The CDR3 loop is CASSSRTGPSPLHF. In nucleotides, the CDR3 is TGTGCCAGCAGTTCCCGGACAGGGCCCTCACCCCTCCACTTT.

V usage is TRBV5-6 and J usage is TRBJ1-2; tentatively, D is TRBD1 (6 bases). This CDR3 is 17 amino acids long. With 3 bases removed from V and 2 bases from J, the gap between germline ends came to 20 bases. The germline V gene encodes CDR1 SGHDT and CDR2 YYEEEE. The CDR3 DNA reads TGTGCCAGCAGCTCTCCAGACAGGCACCTCAACAACTATGGCTACACCTTC. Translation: CASSSPDRHLNNYGYTF.

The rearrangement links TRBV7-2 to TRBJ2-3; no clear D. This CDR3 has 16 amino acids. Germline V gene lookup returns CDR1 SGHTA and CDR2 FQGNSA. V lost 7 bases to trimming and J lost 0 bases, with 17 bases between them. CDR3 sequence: CASTPLGGSSTDTQYF. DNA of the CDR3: TGTGCCAGCACTCCTTTAGGCGGATCTAGCACAGATACGCAGTATTTT. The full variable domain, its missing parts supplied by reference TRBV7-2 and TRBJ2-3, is GAGVSQSPSNKVTEKGKDVELRCDPISGHTALYWYRQSLGQGLEFLIYFQGNSAPDKSGLPSDRFSAERTGGSVSTLTIQRTQQEDSAVYLCASTPLGGSSTDTQYFGPGTRLTVL.

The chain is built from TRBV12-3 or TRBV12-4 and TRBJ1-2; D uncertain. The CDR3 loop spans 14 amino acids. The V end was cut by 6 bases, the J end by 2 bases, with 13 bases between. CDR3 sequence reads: CASSRTGLNYGYTF. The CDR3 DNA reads TGTGCCAGCAGCCGAACGGGTTTAAACTATGGCTACACCTTC.

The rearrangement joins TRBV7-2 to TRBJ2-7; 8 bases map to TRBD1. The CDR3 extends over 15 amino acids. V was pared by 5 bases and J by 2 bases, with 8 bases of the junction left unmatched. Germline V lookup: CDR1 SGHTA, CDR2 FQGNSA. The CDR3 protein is CASSQPDRVTYEQYF. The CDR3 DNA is TGTGCCAGCAGCCAGCCGGACAGGGTTACCTACGAGCAGTACTTC. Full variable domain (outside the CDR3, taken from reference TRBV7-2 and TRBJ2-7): GAGVSQSPSNKVTEKGKDVELRCDPISGHTALYWYRQSLGQGLEFLIYFQGNSAPDKSGLPSDRFSAERTGGSVSTLTIQRTQQEDSAVYLCASSQPDRVTYEQYFGPGTRLTVT.

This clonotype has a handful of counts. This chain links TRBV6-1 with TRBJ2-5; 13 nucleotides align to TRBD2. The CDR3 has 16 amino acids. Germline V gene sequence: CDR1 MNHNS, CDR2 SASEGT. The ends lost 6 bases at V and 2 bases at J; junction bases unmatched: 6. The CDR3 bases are TGTGCCAGCAGCGCTCGACTAGCGGGGGGACAAGAGACCCAGTACTTC. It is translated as CASSARLAGGQETQYF.

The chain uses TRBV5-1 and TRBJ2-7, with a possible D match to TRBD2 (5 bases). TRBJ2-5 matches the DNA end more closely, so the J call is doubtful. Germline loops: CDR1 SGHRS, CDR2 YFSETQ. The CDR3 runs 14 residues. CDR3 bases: TGCGCCAGCAGCTTGAAGACGGGACAAGAGACCCAGTACTTC. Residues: CASSLKTGQETQYF.

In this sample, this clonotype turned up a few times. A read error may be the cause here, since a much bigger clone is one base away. The CDR3 region has the DNA TGTGCCAGCGGGAAAGGCACCTACGAGCAGTACTTC. Protein: CASGKGTYEQYF. The chain employs TRBV28 and TRBJ2-7; D uncertain. V was trimmed by 8 bases and J by 2 bases, leaving 10 bases between them. This CDR3 contains 12 residues. Germline V lookup: CDR1 MDHEN, CDR2 SYDVKM.

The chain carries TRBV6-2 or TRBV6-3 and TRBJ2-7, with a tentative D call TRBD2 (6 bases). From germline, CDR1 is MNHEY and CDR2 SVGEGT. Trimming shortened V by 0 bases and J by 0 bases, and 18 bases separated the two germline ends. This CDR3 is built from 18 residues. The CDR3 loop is CASSYSILGGSYSYEQYF. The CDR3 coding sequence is TGTGCCAGCAGTTACTCGATTTTGGGAGGTTCCTACTCCTACGAGCAGTACTTC.

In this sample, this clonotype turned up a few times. The CDR3 sequence: CASIPSGTNHGYTF. As DNA, the CDR3 is TGTGCCAGTATCCCCTCCGGGACAAATCATGGCTACACCTTC. This chain joins TRBV7-3 and TRBJ1-2; TRBD1 might be the D (6 bases). The CDR3 runs 14 residues. CDR1 is SGHTA and CDR2 is FQGTGA in the germline V gene. V was pared by 9 bases and J by 6 bases, with 20 bases between.

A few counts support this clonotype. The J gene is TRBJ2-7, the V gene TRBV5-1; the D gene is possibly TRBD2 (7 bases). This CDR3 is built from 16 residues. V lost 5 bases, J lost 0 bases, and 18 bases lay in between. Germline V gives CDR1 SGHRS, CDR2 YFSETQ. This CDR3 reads CASSGLGRTDSYEQYF. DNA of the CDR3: TGCGCCAGCAGTGGGCTCGGGAGGACAGACTCCTACGAGCAGTACTTC. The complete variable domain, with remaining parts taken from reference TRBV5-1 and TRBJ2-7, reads KAGVTQTPRYLIKTRGQQVTLSCSPISGHRSVSWYQQTPGQGLQFLFEYFSETQRNKGNFPGRFSGRQFSNSRSEMNVSTLELGDSALYLCASSGLGRTDSYEQYFGPGTRLTVT.

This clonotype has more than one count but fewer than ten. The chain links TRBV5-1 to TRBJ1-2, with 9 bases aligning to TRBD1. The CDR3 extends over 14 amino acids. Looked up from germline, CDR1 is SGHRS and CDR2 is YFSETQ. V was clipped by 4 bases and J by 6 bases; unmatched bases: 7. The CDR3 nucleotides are TGCGCCAGCAGCCCCACGACAGGGGGGGATGGCTACACCTTC. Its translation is CASSPTTGGDGYTF.

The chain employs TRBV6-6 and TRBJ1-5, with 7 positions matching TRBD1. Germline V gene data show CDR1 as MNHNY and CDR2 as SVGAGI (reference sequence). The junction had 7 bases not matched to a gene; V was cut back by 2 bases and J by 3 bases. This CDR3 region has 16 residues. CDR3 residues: CASSYLRTGLNQPQHF. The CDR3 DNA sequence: TGTGCCAGCAGTTACCTCCGGACAGGTCTCAATCAGCCCCAGCATTTT.

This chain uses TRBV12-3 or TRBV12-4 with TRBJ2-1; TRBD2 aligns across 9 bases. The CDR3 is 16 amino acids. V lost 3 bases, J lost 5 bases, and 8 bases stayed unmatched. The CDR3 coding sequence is TGTGCCAGCAGTTTGGGTCTAGCGGGGCCCCACAATGAGCAGTTCTTC. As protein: CASSLGLAGPHNEQFF.

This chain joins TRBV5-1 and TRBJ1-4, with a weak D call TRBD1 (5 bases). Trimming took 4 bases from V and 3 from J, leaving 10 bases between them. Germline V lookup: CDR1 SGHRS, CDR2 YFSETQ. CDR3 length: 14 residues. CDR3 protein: CASSQGQANEKLFF. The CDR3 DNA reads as TGCGCCAGCAGCCAGGGCCAGGCTAATGAAAAACTGTTTTTT. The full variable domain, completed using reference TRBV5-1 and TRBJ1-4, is KAGVTQTPRYLIKTRGQQVTLSCSPISGHRSVSWYQQTPGQGLQFLFEYFSETQRNKGNFPGRFSGRQFSNSRSEMNVSTLELGDSALYLCASSQGQANEKLFFGSGTQLSVL.

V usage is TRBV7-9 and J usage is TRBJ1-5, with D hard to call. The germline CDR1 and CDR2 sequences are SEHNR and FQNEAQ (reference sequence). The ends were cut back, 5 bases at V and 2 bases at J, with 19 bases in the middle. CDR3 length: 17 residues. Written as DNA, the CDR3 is TGTGCCAGCAGCCCCACCACCATAGCCCACGGCAATCAGCCCCAGCATTTT. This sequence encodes CASSPTTIAHGNQPQHF. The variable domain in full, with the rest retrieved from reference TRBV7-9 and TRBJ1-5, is DTGVSQNPRHKITKRGQNVTFRCDPISEHNRLYWYRQTLGQGPEFLTYFQNEAQLEKSRLLSDRFSAERPKGSFSTLEIQRTEQGDSAMYLCASSPTTIAHGNQPQHFGDGTRLSIL.

The CDR3, as DNA: TGCAGTGCTAGAGATCCTGCTGGGGGGAGGGCAGATACGCAGTATTTT. Translated, it gives CSARDPAGGRADTQYF. V usage is TRBV20-1 and J usage is TRBJ2-3, with TRBD2 matching 7 bases. The length of the CDR3 is 16 residues. CDR1 and CDR2 from the germline V gene are DFQATT and SNEGSKA (reference sequence). V lost 0 bases, J lost 4 bases, and 10 bases stayed unmatched.